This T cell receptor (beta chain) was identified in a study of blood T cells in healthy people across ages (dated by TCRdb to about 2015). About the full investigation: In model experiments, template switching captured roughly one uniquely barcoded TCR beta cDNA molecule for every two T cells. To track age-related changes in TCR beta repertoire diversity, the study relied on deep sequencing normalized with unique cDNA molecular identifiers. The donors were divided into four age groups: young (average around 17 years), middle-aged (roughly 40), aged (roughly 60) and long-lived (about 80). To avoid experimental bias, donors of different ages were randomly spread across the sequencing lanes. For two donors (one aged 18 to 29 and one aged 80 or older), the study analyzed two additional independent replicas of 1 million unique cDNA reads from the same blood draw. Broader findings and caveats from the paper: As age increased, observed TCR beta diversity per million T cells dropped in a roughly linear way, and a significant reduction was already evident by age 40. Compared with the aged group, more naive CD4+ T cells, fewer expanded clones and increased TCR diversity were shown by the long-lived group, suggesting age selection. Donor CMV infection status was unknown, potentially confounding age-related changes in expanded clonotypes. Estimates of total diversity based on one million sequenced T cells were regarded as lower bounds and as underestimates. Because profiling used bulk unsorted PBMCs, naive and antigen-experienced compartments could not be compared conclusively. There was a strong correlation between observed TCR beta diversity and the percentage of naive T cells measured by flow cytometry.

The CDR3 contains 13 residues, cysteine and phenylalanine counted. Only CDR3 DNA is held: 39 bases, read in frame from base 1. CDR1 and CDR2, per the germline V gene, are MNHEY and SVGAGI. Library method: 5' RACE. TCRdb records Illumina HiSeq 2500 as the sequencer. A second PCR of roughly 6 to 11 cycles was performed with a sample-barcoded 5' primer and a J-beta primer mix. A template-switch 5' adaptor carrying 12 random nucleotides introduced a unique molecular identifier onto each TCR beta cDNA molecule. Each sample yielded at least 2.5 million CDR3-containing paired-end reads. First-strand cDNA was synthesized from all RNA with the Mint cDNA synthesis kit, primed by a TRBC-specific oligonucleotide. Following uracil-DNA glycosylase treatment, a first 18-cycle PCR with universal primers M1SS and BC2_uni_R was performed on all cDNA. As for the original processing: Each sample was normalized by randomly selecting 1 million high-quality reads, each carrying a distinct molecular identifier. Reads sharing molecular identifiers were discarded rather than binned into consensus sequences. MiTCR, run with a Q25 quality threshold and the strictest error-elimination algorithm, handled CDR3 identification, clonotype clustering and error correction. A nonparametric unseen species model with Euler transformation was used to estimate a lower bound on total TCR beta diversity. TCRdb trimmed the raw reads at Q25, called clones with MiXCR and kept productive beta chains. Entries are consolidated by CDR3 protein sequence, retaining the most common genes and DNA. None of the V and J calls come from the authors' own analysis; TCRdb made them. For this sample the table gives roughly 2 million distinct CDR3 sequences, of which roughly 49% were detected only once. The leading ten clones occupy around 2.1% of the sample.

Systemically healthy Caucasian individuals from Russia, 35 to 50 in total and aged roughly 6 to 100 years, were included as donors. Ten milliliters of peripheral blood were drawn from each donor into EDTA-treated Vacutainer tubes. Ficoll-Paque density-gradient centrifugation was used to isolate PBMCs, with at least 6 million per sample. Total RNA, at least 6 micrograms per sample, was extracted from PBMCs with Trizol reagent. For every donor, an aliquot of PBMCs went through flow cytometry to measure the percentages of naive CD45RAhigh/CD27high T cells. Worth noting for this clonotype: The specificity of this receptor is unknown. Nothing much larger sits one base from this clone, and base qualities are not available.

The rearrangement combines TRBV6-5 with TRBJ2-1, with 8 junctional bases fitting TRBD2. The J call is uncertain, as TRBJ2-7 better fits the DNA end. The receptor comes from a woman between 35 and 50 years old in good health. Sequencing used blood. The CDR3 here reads CATGGGSYNEQYF. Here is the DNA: TGTGCCACCGGGGGGGGCTCCTACAATGAGCAGTACTTC.